The 4 T cell receptor beta chains listed next were all sequenced from one sample in a study of cytomegalovirus exposure and HLA in healthy donors. With 60 Vbeta and 13 Jbeta primers, the PCR was carried out. Only in-frame clones appear in the TCRdb table, and some are missing; sequencing was by immunoSEQ multiplex PCR. The sample carries 210,000 or so clones, more than 60% recorded once. What was sequenced was PBMCs. These receptor sequences come from a girl aged 2 to 9 in good health and CMV-seronegative.

The chain is built from TRBV19 and TRBJ1-2; D not resolved. Germline V gene lookup returns CDR1 LNHDA and CDR2 SQIVND (reference sequence). Trimming shortened V by 5 bases and J by 2 bases, and 9 bases separated the two germline ends. The CDR3 runs 13 residues. Written as DNA, the CDR3 is TGTGCCAGTAGTCTTGCGAGAAACTATGGCTACACCTTC. It yields the protein CASSLARNYGYTF.

J is TRBJ1-1 and V is TRBV7-9, with 8 bases aligning to TRBD1. CDR3 length equals 16 residues. Germline CDR1 is SEHNR and CDR2 is FQNEAQ (reference sequence). The J segment lost 4 bases and the V segment lost 3 bases, leaving 10 bases of the junction unmatched. The DNA for the CDR3 is TGTGCCAGCAGCTTGCCGGGGACAGGTGGGGTCACTGAAGCTTTCTTT. Translated: CASSLPGTGGVTEAFF.

The chain couples TRBV5-1 to TRBJ2-1, with 8 bases lining up with TRBD2. The ends lost 4 bases at V and 4 bases at J; junction bases unmatched: 7. The CDR3 runs 15 residues. CDR1 and CDR2 from the germline V gene are SGHRS and YFSETQ. The CDR3 is CASSPEREHYNEQFF. DNA of the CDR3: TGCGCCAGCAGCCCCGAGCGGGAGCATTACAATGAGCAGTTCTTC.

The count of this clone is one. This chain connects TRBV19 to TRBJ1-6, with a possible D match to TRBD1 (6 bases). Germline CDR1 reads LNHDA; CDR2 reads SQIVND (reference sequence). This CDR3 spans 15 amino acids. The V end was cut by 0 bases, the J end by 11 bases, with 14 bases between. CDR3 sequence: CASSIDSRRGTPLHF. The CDR3 DNA reads TGTGCCAGTAGTATAGACTCCCGCAGGGGCACACCCCTCCACTTT.